The subject of this entry is one TCR beta chain. Its antigen is unknown. This sample is part of a study of OX40 agonist ivuxolimab in advanced cancers. Turning to the study itself: Mean age approximately 66 years, range roughly 20 to 85; just over 80% male. General observations from the study: CD8+ T cells showed, on average, more clonal expansion than CD4+ cells. At 0.1 to 3.0 mg/kg, clonal expansion of CD4+ and CD8+ blood T cells had occurred by week 6. Still undetermined is the antigen specificity of the expanded peripheral T cells.

Sequencing was performed with immunoSEQ multiplex PCR; in TCRdb, only in-frame clones are kept and a portion is missing. This table has about 50,000 clones, 82% appearing once. V was trimmed by 2 bases and J by 6 bases, leaving 7 bases between them. The CDR3 contains 13 residues. Germline V gene lookup returns CDR1 SEHNR and CDR2 FQNEAQ (reference sequence). The receptor's source is an adult with an advanced solid tumor such as melanoma, head and neck, liver or kidney cancer. This chain uses TRBV7-9 with TRBJ1-4, with D hard to call. Sequences were derived from CD4+ or CD8+ T cells sorted from blood, sampled in a trial of the OX40 agonist ivuxolimab. The CDR3 loop reads CASSLRADEKLFF. In DNA form, the CDR3 reads TGTGCCAGCAGCTTAAGGGCGGATGAAAAACTGTTTTTT. The variable domain in full, completed from reference TRBV7-9 and TRBJ1-4, reads DTGVSQNPRHKITKRGQNVTFRCDPISEHNRLYWYRQTLGQGPEFLTYFQNEAQLEKSRLLSDRFSAERPKGSFSTLEIQRTEQGDSAMYLCASSLRADEKLFFGSGTQLSVL.